These T cell receptor beta chains were read from a single sample in a study of CD8 T cells in ankylosing spondylitis. TCRdb re-called the 5' RACE reads with MiXCR, one entry per CDR3 protein. In the table there are hundreds of thousands of distinct CDR3 sequences, about 10% of which are singletons. The sample was blood, either unsorted or a sorted T cell fraction (not recorded which). These receptors were obtained from a male donor with ankylosing spondylitis. CDR3s leave out the opening cysteine and the closing phenylalanine or tryptophan. Clone size, where shown, is once, few, many, or a class for clones that have expanded.

many | TRBV24-1 | ATSDPGTDNYGYT
few | TRBV6-5 | ASSLRGTPGPVYNEQF
few | TRBV20-1 | SARDLRGGNQPQH
few | TRBV29-1 | SVFIYTDTQY
NA | TRBV5-1 | ASSLDGQGWGTEAF
many | TRBV24-1 | ATDRGTNTEAF
many | TRBV29-1 | SVVTSGSSPQETQY
NA | TRBV7-9 | ASSSWGIQTGELF
NA | TRBV7-2 | ASSLGRGGSLLGGYT
NA | TRBV7-2 | ASRSASGRAPDTQY
NA | TRBV2 | ASKGLSRGTGELF
many | TRBV7-2 | ASSSRTGKYEQY
few | TRBV6-1 | ASRGSGADTQY
few | TRBV12-3/TRBV12-4 | ASSLRQGLGYT
few | TRBV2 | ASSVRLAGESDTQY
NA | TRBV10-3 | AISPTRRTGGAAGELF
many | TRBV4-2 | ASSQDVGLAEAF
many | TRBV7-2 | ASSLDRQGAGGYT
NA | TRBV5-1 | ASRGTVATNEKLF
NA | TRBV6-2/TRBV6-3 | ASSYSRRAEQY
NA | TRBV6-1 | ASSSARNSNQPQH
NA | TRBV28 | ASSTQGGGEQY
NA | TRBV20-1 | SARDRGGYQPQH
few | TRBV27 | ASSLRHRDRRY
NA | TRBV7-2 | ASSLVGFRTDTQY
once | TRBV28 | ASSLLGQAQREQY
once | TRBV10-1 | ASSRTGMDTIY
NA | TRBV10-3 | AISGLGAGNNEQF
NA | TRBV5-1 | ASSLTGNNAYEQY
NA | TRBV9 | ASSVAPYYEQY
NA | TRBV12-3/TRBV12-4 | ASSFRESYGYT
few | TRBV19 | ASRATGNQPQH
many | TRBV12-3/TRBV12-4 | ASSFVPDHGYT
many | TRBV5-1 | ASRFDSYNEQF
few | TRBV2 | ASAGRRDTEAF
NA | TRBV20-1 | SARLEARNNEQF
few | TRBV29-1 | SVEFRGRVTKNIQY
few | TRBV5-1 | ASSLFGTGDTGELF
NA | TRBV7-9 | ASSPQEVGNEKLF
few | TRBV20-1 | SAAGTSGTSTDTQY
NA | TRBV7-3 | ASSSGPYTGELF
many | TRBV20-1 | SASRFDTQGQYEQY
many | TRBV7-8 | ASSLSLDSYLPSYNEQF
many | TRBV7-2 | ASSPGPGNTIY
many | TRBV5-1 | ASSAPGQVNYGYT
NA | TRBV13 | ASSPPPADTQY
few | TRBV11-2 | ASSTRTGNDEQF
NA | TRBV5-1 | ASSLTGPRGEQY
few | TRBV4-3 | ASSQAGIAVTDTQY
NA | TRBV9 | ASSVASGNIQY